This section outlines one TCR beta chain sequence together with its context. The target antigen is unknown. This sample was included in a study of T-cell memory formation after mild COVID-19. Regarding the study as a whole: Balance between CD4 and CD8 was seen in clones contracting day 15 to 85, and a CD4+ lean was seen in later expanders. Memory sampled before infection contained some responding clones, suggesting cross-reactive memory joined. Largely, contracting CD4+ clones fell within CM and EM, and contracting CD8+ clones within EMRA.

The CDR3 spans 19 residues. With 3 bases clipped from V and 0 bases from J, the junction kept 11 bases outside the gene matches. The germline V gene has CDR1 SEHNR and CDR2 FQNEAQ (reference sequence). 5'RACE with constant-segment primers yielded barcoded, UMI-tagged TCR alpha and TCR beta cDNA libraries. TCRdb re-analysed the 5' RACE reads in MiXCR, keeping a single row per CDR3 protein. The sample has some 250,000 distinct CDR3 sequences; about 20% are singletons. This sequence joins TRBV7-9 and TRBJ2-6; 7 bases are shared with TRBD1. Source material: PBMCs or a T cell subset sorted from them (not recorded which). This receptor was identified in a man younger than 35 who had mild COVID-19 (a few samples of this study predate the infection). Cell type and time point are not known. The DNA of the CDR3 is TGTGCCAGCAGCTTCCCTCGGACAGGCTCGTTCTCTGGGGCCAACGTCCTGACTTTC. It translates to CASSFPRTGSFSGANVLTF.